This TCR beta chain emerged from a study of glioma-infiltrating T cells after dendritic cell vaccination. Sequenced by immunoSEQ multiplex PCR; TCRdb stores in-frame clones only, minus some. The sample has fewer than 70,000 clones, approximately 87% seen once. The CDR3 is made up of 15 amino acids. V was clipped by 4 bases and J by 8 bases; unmatched bases: 8. Germline CDR1 is SEHNR and CDR2 is FQNEAQ (reference sequence). Time point of the sample: after dendritic cell vaccination, including at tumor progression/relapse. Patients had residual fresh-frozen tumor tissue and more than two years of survival data.

Specimen: blood, collected after dendritic cell vaccination. The chain employs TRBV7-9 and TRBJ1-4, with 9 bases identical to TRBD1. The TCR sequence derives from a human donor with glioblastoma. In DNA form, the CDR3 reads TGTGCCAGCAGCTCTAACAGGGGGCTCTCAGAAAAACTGTTTTTT. Translated: CASSSNRGLSEKLFF.